The rows below give T cell receptor beta chains drawn from one sample of a study of beta chain features in type 1 diabetes. The method was immunoSEQ multiplex PCR; TCRdb's version includes in-frame clones alone and lacks a portion of them. Of about 320,000 clones listed, around 13% were seen once; the top ten hold roughly 6.7%. Sequenced sample: central memory CD4+ T cells from blood. These receptors were collected from a man aged 30 to 39 in good health. Both conserved end residues are part of each CDR3. The order of the fields is J gene, V gene, clone size, D gene, CDR3 protein, CDR3 DNA. The D gene is left open where the match is weak. Clone size is stated in some rows and not others, as once, few, many or a class when expanded.

j_gene: TRBJ2-2
v_gene: TRBV5-4
abundance: few
d_gene: -
CDR3aa: CASSPAGVGELFF
CDR3nt: TGTGCCAGCAGCCCCGCTGGAGTAGGGGAGCTGTTTTTT

j_gene: TRBJ2-5
v_gene: TRBV2
abundance: -
d_gene: -
CDR3aa: CATAVQETQYF
CDR3nt: TGTGCCACTGCGGTGCAAGAGACCCAGTACTTC

j_gene: TRBJ2-5
v_gene: TRBV6-5
abundance: few
d_gene: -
CDR3aa: CASSYSAAQETQYF
CDR3nt: TGTGCCAGCAGTTACTCGGCGGCACAAGAGACCCAGTACTTC

j_gene: TRBJ2-1
v_gene: TRBV5-1
abundance: -
d_gene: -
CDR3aa: CASSLVAASPSYNEQFF
CDR3nt: TGCGCCAGCAGCTTGGTAGCGGCTAGCCCCTCATACAATGAGCAGTTCTTC

j_gene: TRBJ2-1
v_gene: TRBV10-1
abundance: few
d_gene: TRBD1
CDR3aa: CASSNRDRDNEQFF
CDR3nt: TGCGCCAGCAGTAACCGGGACAGGGACAATGAGCAGTTCTTC

j_gene: TRBJ2-7
v_gene: TRBV6-6
abundance: -
d_gene: TRBD2
CDR3aa: CASSYSGLTPYEQYF
CDR3nt: TGTGCCAGCAGTTACTCGGGACTAACCCCCTACGAGCAGTACTTC

j_gene: TRBJ2-2
v_gene: TRBV11-2
abundance: few
d_gene: -
CDR3aa: CASVRRATGGELFF
CDR3nt: TGTGCCAGCGTACGACGGGCTACGGGCGGGGAGCTGTTTTTT

j_gene: TRBJ1-6
v_gene: TRBV7-7
abundance: few
d_gene: TRBD1
CDR3aa: CASSLGVDRGNSPLHF
CDR3nt: TGTGCCAGCAGCTTAGGAGTGGACAGGGGGAATTCACCCCTCCACTTT

j_gene: TRBJ1-1
v_gene: TRBV7-2
abundance: few
d_gene: -
CDR3aa: CASSLGYSEAFF
CDR3nt: TGTGCCAGCAGCTTAGGGTATAGTGAAGCTTTCTTT

j_gene: TRBJ1-1
v_gene: TRBV7-9
abundance: -
d_gene: -
CDR3aa: CASSFGWGAQDTEAFF
CDR3nt: TGTGCCAGCAGCTTCGGGTGGGGGGCGCAGGACACTGAAGCTTTCTTT

j_gene: TRBJ2-6
v_gene: TRBV7-7
abundance: -
d_gene: TRBD1
CDR3aa: CASSFSARRQGWKSAGANVLTF
CDR3nt: TGTGCCAGCAGCTTCTCCGCCCGCCGACAGGGGTGGAAGTCGGCCGGGGCCAACGTCCTGACTTTC

j_gene: TRBJ1-1
v_gene: TRBV7-2
abundance: -
d_gene: -
CDR3aa: CASSLGPGMVTEAFF
CDR3nt: TGTGCCAGCAGCTTAGGTCCGGGTATGGTAACTGAAGCTTTCTTT

j_gene: TRBJ1-2
v_gene: TRBV19
abundance: few
d_gene: -
CDR3aa: CASSIGGGLNYGYTF
CDR3nt: TGTGCCAGTAGTATAGGCGGGGGACTTAACTATGGCTACACCTTC

j_gene: TRBJ2-1
v_gene: TRBV5-6
abundance: -
d_gene: TRBD2
CDR3aa: CASSLRGGHINEQFF
CDR3nt: TGTGCCAGCAGCTTGCGCGGGGGGCACATCAATGAGCAGTTCTTC

j_gene: TRBJ1-1
v_gene: TRBV29-1
abundance: many
d_gene: -
CDR3aa: CSVEITANTEAFF
CDR3nt: TGCAGCGTTGAAATTACAGCGAACACTGAAGCTTTCTTT

j_gene: TRBJ2-6
v_gene: TRBV5-6
abundance: few
d_gene: -
CDR3aa: CASSLRVSSGANVLTF
CDR3nt: TGTGCCAGCAGCTTACGGGTGAGCTCTGGGGCCAACGTCCTGACTTTC

j_gene: TRBJ1-2
v_gene: TRBV5-1
abundance: -
d_gene: -
CDR3aa: CASSLDTYYGYTF
CDR3nt: TGCGCCAGCAGCTTAGACACCTACTATGGCTACACCTTC

j_gene: TRBJ2-1
v_gene: TRBV9
abundance: few
d_gene: -
CDR3aa: CASSVATFNEQFF
CDR3nt: TGTGCCAGCAGCGTAGCGACATTCAATGAGCAGTTCTTC

j_gene: TRBJ2-3
v_gene: TRBV11-1
abundance: many
d_gene: -
CDR3aa: CASSQLAVGTRTDTQYF
CDR3nt: TGTGCCAGCAGCCAGTTAGCGGTGGGGACCCGCACAGATACGCAGTATTTT

j_gene: TRBJ1-1
v_gene: TRBV7-2
abundance: few
d_gene: TRBD1
CDR3aa: CASSLGDRDSGFF
CDR3nt: TGTGCCAGCAGCTTAGGAGACCGGGACAGCGGTTTCTTT

j_gene: TRBJ2-7
v_gene: TRBV15
abundance: few
d_gene: -
CDR3aa: CATSRALSYEQYF
CDR3nt: TGTGCCACCAGCAGAGCCCTCTCCTACGAGCAGTACTTC

j_gene: TRBJ1-5
v_gene: TRBV19
abundance: -
d_gene: TRBD1
CDR3aa: CATRTGTGVQPQHF
CDR3nt: TGTGCCACCCGAACCGGGACAGGGGTCCAGCCCCAGCATTTT

j_gene: TRBJ2-3
v_gene: TRBV4-3
abundance: -
d_gene: -
CDR3aa: CASSRRTYNTDTQYF
CDR3nt: TGCGCCAGCAGCCGCCGTACTTACAACACAGATACGCAGTATTTT

j_gene: TRBJ1-2
v_gene: TRBV5-1
abundance: many
d_gene: -
CDR3aa: CASSLRIGDGYTF
CDR3nt: TGCGCCAGCAGCTTACGGATCGGGGATGGCTACACCTTC

j_gene: TRBJ1-1
v_gene: TRBV4-1
abundance: -
d_gene: -
CDR3aa: CASSQYHGNTEAFF
CDR3nt: TGCGCCAGCAGCCAATATCATGGGAACACTGAAGCTTTCTTT

j_gene: TRBJ1-2
v_gene: TRBV2
abundance: -
d_gene: TRBD1
CDR3aa: CASRSYDAKDRSPYGYTF
CDR3nt: TGTGCCAGCAGATCGTACGATGCCAAGGACAGGTCTCCCTATGGCTACACCTTC

j_gene: TRBJ1-2
v_gene: TRBV29-1
abundance: few
d_gene: TRBD1
CDR3aa: CSVNPGQGRVGNTF
CDR3nt: TGCAGCGTTAACCCGGGACAGGGGAGGGTGGGTAACACCTTC

j_gene: TRBJ2-2
v_gene: TRBV19
abundance: many
d_gene: TRBD2
CDR3aa: CASSIRTSGIGELFF
CDR3nt: TGTGCCAGTAGTATAAGGACTAGCGGGATTGGGGAGCTGTTTTTT

j_gene: TRBJ2-5
v_gene: TRBV7-2
abundance: few
d_gene: TRBD2
CDR3aa: CASSLDREGTQYF
CDR3nt: TGTGCCAGCAGCTTAGACCGGGAGGGGACCCAGTACTTC

j_gene: TRBJ1-1
v_gene: TRBV9
abundance: -
d_gene: -
CDR3aa: CASGSRVGTEAFF
CDR3nt: TGTGCCAGCGGGAGCAGGGTGGGTACTGAAGCTTTCTTT

j_gene: TRBJ1-1
v_gene: TRBV6-1
abundance: few
d_gene: -
CDR3aa: CASRVDSLDTSEAFF
CDR3nt: TGTGCCAGCAGAGTAGACAGCCTAGATACTTCTGAAGCTTTCTTT

j_gene: TRBJ2-2
v_gene: TRBV4-3
abundance: few
d_gene: TRBD2
CDR3aa: CASSQDRGPSGRAWGTGELFF
CDR3nt: TGCGCCAGCAGCCAAGATAGGGGTCCTAGCGGGAGGGCCTGGGGCACCGGGGAGCTGTTTTTT

j_gene: TRBJ2-7
v_gene: TRBV10-2
abundance: -
d_gene: TRBD1
CDR3aa: CASQKPGTASYEQYF
CDR3nt: TGCGCCAGCCAAAAACCCGGGACAGCTTCCTACGAGCAGTACTTC

j_gene: TRBJ1-1
v_gene: TRBV5-1
abundance: few
d_gene: -
CDR3aa: CASSLAGADTEAFF
CDR3nt: TGCGCCAGCAGCTTGGCTGGGGCTGACACTGAAGCTTTCTTT

j_gene: TRBJ2-2
v_gene: TRBV2
abundance: few
d_gene: -
CDR3aa: CASSDLAPTGELFF
CDR3nt: TGTGCCAGCAGTGACCTAGCCCCCACCGGGGAGCTGTTTTTT

j_gene: TRBJ1-2
v_gene: TRBV7-9
abundance: -
d_gene: -
CDR3aa: CASSPTTGNGYTF
CDR3nt: TGTGCCAGCAGCCCGACAACAGGGAATGGCTACACCTTC

j_gene: TRBJ2-7
v_gene: TRBV7-8
abundance: -
d_gene: -
CDR3aa: CASSPIATRDPYEQYF
CDR3nt: TGTGCCAGCAGCCCCATAGCCACCAGGGACCCCTACGAGCAGTACTTC

j_gene: TRBJ2-3
v_gene: TRBV9
abundance: many
d_gene: TRBD2
CDR3aa: CASSPSLYSGGASTDTQYF
CDR3nt: TGTGCCAGCAGCCCGTCCTTGTATAGCGGGGGGGCTAGCACAGATACGCAGTATTTT

j_gene: TRBJ1-2
v_gene: TRBV19
abundance: few
d_gene: -
CDR3aa: CASKLTLGNYGYTF
CDR3nt: TGTGCCAGCAAACTGACCCTGGGGAACTATGGCTACACCTTC

j_gene: TRBJ2-2
v_gene: TRBV5-4
abundance: -
d_gene: -
CDR3aa: CASSPELAVTGELFF
CDR3nt: TGTGCCAGCAGCCCCGAATTAGCCGTCACCGGGGAGCTGTTTTTT

j_gene: TRBJ1-5
v_gene: TRBV6-5
abundance: -
d_gene: TRBD1
CDR3aa: CASKRTGGLNQPQHF
CDR3nt: TGTGCCAGCAAGAGGACAGGCGGCCTCAATCAGCCCCAGCATTTT

j_gene: TRBJ2-5
v_gene: TRBV6-5
abundance: -
d_gene: -
CDR3aa: CASKKEGGRETQYF
CDR3nt: TGTGCCAGCAAGAAGGAGGGGGGGCGGGAGACCCAGTACTTC

j_gene: TRBJ1-4
v_gene: TRBV5-1
abundance: -
d_gene: TRBD1
CDR3aa: CASSPGQGSANEKLFF
CDR3nt: TGCGCCAGCAGCCCAGGACAGGGTTCAGCTAATGAAAAACTGTTTTTT

j_gene: TRBJ2-7
v_gene: TRBV1
abundance: few
d_gene: -
CDR3aa: CTSSQDGAGVAYEQYF
CDR3nt: TGCACCAGCAGCCAAGATGGGGCCGGGGTCGCATACGAGCAGTACTTC

j_gene: TRBJ2-7
v_gene: TRBV19
abundance: few
d_gene: TRBD1
CDR3aa: CASSITQGNDEQYF
CDR3nt: TGTGCCAGTAGTATAACACAGGGGAACGACGAGCAGTACTTC

j_gene: TRBJ1-2
v_gene: TRBV6-1
abundance: few
d_gene: -
CDR3aa: CASTRTDSHGYTF
CDR3nt: TGTGCCAGCACTAGGACAGATTCCCATGGCTACACCTTC

j_gene: TRBJ1-2
v_gene: TRBV2
abundance: -
d_gene: -
CDR3aa: CASSEEGLGHGYTF
CDR3nt: TGTGCCAGCAGCGAGGAAGGGTTGGGGCATGGCTACACCTTC

j_gene: TRBJ2-6
v_gene: TRBV6-5
abundance: -
d_gene: -
CDR3aa: CASSYSWSGANVLTF
CDR3nt: TGTGCCAGCAGTTACTCGTGGTCTGGGGCCAACGTCCTGACTTTC

j_gene: TRBJ2-1
v_gene: TRBV11-2
abundance: many
d_gene: -
CDR3aa: CASSLEGGSGFF
CDR3nt: TGTGCCAGCAGCTTAGAGGGGGGAAGTGGCTTCTTC

j_gene: TRBJ2-5
v_gene: TRBV11-2
abundance: few
d_gene: TRBD2
CDR3aa: CASSFSGRLEETQYF
CDR3nt: TGTGCCAGCAGCTTTAGCGGGAGGTTGGAAGAGACCCAGTACTTC

j_gene: TRBJ1-1
v_gene: TRBV7-3
abundance: -
d_gene: -
CDR3aa: CASSLGVGTEAFF
CDR3nt: TGTGCCAGCAGCTTGGGGGTTGGCACTGAAGCTTTCTTT

j_gene: TRBJ2-5
v_gene: TRBV6-6
abundance: -
d_gene: -
CDR3aa: CASLLGETQYF
CDR3nt: TGTGCCAGCTTGCTAGGGGAGACCCAGTACTTC

j_gene: TRBJ2-3
v_gene: TRBV6-5
abundance: few
d_gene: -
CDR3aa: CASSDWPSTDTQYF
CDR3nt: TGTGCCAGCAGTGACTGGCCCAGCACAGATACGCAGTATTTT

j_gene: TRBJ2-5
v_gene: TRBV19
abundance: few
d_gene: -
CDR3aa: CASSQGTETQYF
CDR3nt: TGTGCCAGTAGTCAGGGGACAGAGACCCAGTACTTC

j_gene: TRBJ1-2
v_gene: TRBV18
abundance: few
d_gene: -
CDR3aa: CASSPAGDYGYTF
CDR3nt: TGTGCCAGCTCACCGGCTGGGGACTATGGCTACACCTTC

j_gene: TRBJ2-1
v_gene: TRBV7-9
abundance: few
d_gene: -
CDR3aa: CASSRGPTYNEQFF
CDR3nt: TGTGCCAGCAGCCGGGGACCCACCTACAATGAGCAGTTCTTC

j_gene: TRBJ2-1
v_gene: TRBV18
abundance: few
d_gene: -
CDR3aa: CASSPRGTIYNEQFF
CDR3nt: TGTGCCAGCTCACCCCGGGGTACGATCTACAATGAGCAGTTCTTC